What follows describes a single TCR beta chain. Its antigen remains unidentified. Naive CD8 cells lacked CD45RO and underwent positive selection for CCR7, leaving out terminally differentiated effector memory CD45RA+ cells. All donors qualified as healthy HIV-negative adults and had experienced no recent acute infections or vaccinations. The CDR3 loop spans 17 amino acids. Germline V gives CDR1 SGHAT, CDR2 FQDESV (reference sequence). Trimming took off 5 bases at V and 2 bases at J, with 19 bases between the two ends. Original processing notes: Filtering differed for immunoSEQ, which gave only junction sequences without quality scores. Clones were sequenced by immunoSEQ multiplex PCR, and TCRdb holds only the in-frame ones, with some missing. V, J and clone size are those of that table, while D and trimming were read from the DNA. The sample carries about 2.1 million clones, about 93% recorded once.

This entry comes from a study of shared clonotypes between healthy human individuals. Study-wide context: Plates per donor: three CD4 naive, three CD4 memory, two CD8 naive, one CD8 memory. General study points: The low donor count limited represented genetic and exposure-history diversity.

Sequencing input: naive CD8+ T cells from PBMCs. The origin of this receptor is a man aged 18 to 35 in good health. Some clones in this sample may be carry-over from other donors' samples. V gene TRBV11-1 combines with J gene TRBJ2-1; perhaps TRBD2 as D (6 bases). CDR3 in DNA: TGTGCCAGCAGCCGACCCCGAGGACTAAGTACCTACAATGAGCAGTTCTTC. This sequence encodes CASSRPRGLSTYNEQFF.